This TCR beta chain is drawn from a study of cytomegalovirus exposure and HLA in healthy donors. Study-level background: Some 85 million unique TCRs from HLA-typed donors were held in an early data release.

Findings and limits, study-wide: In a later analysis, TCR beta V- and J-gene trimming was associated with a missense DCLRE1C variant.

Comment on this clone: Its target is not known.

The germline V gene encodes CDR1 SGHVS and CDR2 FQNEAQ. CDR3 size: 15 residues. The V end lost 4 bases, the J end lost 3 bases, and 15 bases lay between the germline ends. Amplification used 60 Vbeta primers and 13 Jbeta primers. Method: immunoSEQ multiplex PCR; TCRdb's copy keeps in-frame clones and lacks some. The sample records 150,000 to 180,000 clones, approximately 81% being singletons. The sample taken for sequencing was PBMCs. This clonotype originated in a woman between 18 and 29 years old in good health and CMV-seronegative. The chain couples TRBV7-8 to TRBJ1-1; D may be TRBD1 (6 bases). The CDR3 nucleotides read TGTGCCAGCAGCTCGAGCACAGGGTGGGACACTGAAGCTTTCTTT. This gives the protein CASSSSTGWDTEAFF.